The 8 T cell receptor beta chains below all came from one sample that was sequenced in a study of blood T cell repertoires in COVID-19 (dated by TCRdb to about 2020). The protocol used for the library was the immunoSEQ multiplex PCR assay. TCRdb retrieved this table from immuneACCESS and kept in-frame rearrangements only. Not all clones are present; in checked studies, unresolved V genes account for under half, and no reason is known for the remainder. For this sample the table gives approximately 220,000 clones, of which around 84% were detected only once. Clones ranked in the top ten supply about 5.1% of the sample. The sequencing input was peripheral blood. These receptors came from a woman aged 60-75 years who had recovered from COVID-19.

The chain has TRBV21-1 and TRBJ2-5; no check of the table's D call, TRBD2, against the DNA was made. TRBV21-1 is flagged as a pseudogene. This CDR3 contains 17 residues. This chain's CDR3 is CASSKRRLAGERETQYF. As DNA, the CDR3 is TGTGCCAGCAGCAAAAGGAGACTAGCGGGGGAGAGAGAGACCCAGTACTTC.

There are a few counts of this clone. V is TRBV9 and J is TRBJ2-1; 8 nucleotides align to TRBD2. In germline, CDR1 is SGDLS, CDR2 YYNGEE. The V segment lost 1 base and the J segment 5 bases; nucleotides outside the gene matches: 8. The length of the CDR3 is 16 residues. The CDR3 spells CASSVLSGGFNNEQFF. Written as DNA, the CDR3 is TGTGCCAGCAGCGTACTGAGCGGGGGATTTAACAATGAGCAGTTCTTC. The variable domain in full, with the rest retrieved from reference TRBV9 and TRBJ2-1, is DSGVTQTPKHLITATGQRVTLRCSPRSGDLSVYWYQQSLDQGLQFLIQYYNGEERAKGNILERFSAQQFPDLHSELNLSSLELGDSALYFCASSVLSGGFNNEQFFGPGTRLTVL.

The chain has TRBV30 and TRBJ2-1, with D tentatively TRBD1 (6 bases). The length of the CDR3 is 12 residues. Germline V gene data show CDR1 as GTSNPN and CDR2 as SVGIG (reference sequence). V shed 5 bases and J shed 10 bases, with 15 bases lying between them. The CDR3 DNA sequence: TGTGCCTGGGAACAGGGCGCCCCAGAGCAGTTCTTC. Its protein product is CAWEQGAPEQFF. The complete variable domain, with remaining parts taken from reference TRBV30 and TRBJ2-1, reads SQTIHQWPATLVQPVGSPLSLECTVEGTSNPNLYWYRQAAGRGLQLLFYSVGIGQISSEVPQNLSASRPQDRQFILSSKKLLLSDSGFYLCAWEQGAPEQFFGPGTRLTVL.

The chain employs TRBV2 and TRBJ2-4; the D is unclear. In germline, CDR1 is SNHLY, CDR2 FYNNEI. CDR3 length: 12 residues. V was trimmed by 4 bases and J by 10 bases, leaving 11 bases between them. The CDR3 DNA reads as TGTGCCAGCAGTGCACCAGCGCGTATTCAGTACTTC. Its translation: CASSAPARIQYF.

This sequence joins TRBV10-2 and TRBJ1-4, with 7 bases identical to TRBD1. In germline, CDR1 is WSHSY, CDR2 SAAADI. There are 12 residues in the CDR3. Trimming cost V 8 bases and J 5 bases; bases outside gene matches: 2. The CDR3 here is CASGTENEKLFF. Written as DNA, the CDR3 is TGCGCCAGCGGGACAGAGAATGAAAAACTGTTTTTT.

J is TRBJ1-2 and V is TRBV19; no clear D gene. This CDR3 spans 13 amino acids. From germline, CDR1 is LNHDA and CDR2 SQIVND (reference sequence). Trimming stripped 1 base from V and 10 bases from J, with 13 bases between. The CDR3 sequence is CASSIVHPADYTF. DNA for the CDR3: TGTGCCAGTAGTATAGTTCACCCTGCGGACTACACCTTC.

This clone was seen once. This chain uses TRBV4-2 with TRBJ2-2, with a weak D call TRBD2 (6 bases). V shed 2 bases and J shed 2 bases, with 15 bases lying between them. Germline lookup yields CDR1 LGHNA and CDR2 YNFKEQ. The CDR3 contains 17 residues. The CDR3 region is CASSQSDWDSNTGELFF. Written as DNA, the CDR3 is TGTGCCAGCAGCCAATCAGATTGGGACTCAAACACCGGGGAGCTGTTTTTT.

This chain links TRBV19 with TRBJ2-1, with 9 bases aligning to TRBD1. Germline V lookup: CDR1 LNHDA, CDR2 SQIVND (reference sequence). This CDR3 is 14 amino acids long. J lost 3 bases, V lost 7 bases, and 4 bases had no gene match. The CDR3 loop is CASKTGGNYNEQFF. CDR3 DNA: TGTGCCAGTAAAACAGGGGGCAACTACAATGAGCAGTTCTTC.